A few counts support the clone carrying this TCR beta chain. The CDR3 covers 15 residues. Germline values: CDR1 KGHSH, CDR2 LQKENI. J lost 4 bases, V lost 5 bases, and 5 bases had no gene match. TCRdb reprocessed the 5' RACE reads via MiXCR and lists one record per CDR3 protein. The repertoire holds roughly 1.6 million distinct CDR3 sequences, with 32% as singletons. The data originate from a study of identical twins. What was sequenced was cord blood. The TCR comes from a newborn girl in good health. The rearrangement joins TRBV18 to TRBJ2-3, with 11 bases aligning to TRBD1. CDR3 residues: CASSTDRGQSDTQYF. The CDR3 DNA reads TGTGCCAGCTCAACGGACAGGGGGCAGTCAGATACGCAGTATTTT. Together with reference TRBV18 and TRBJ2-3, the CDR3 gives the full variable domain: NAGVMQNPRHLVRRRGQEARLRCSPMKGHSHVYWYRQLPEEGLKFMVYLQKENIIDESGMPKERFSAEFPKEGPSILRIQQVVRGDSAAYFCASSTDRGQSDTQYFGPGTRLTVL.